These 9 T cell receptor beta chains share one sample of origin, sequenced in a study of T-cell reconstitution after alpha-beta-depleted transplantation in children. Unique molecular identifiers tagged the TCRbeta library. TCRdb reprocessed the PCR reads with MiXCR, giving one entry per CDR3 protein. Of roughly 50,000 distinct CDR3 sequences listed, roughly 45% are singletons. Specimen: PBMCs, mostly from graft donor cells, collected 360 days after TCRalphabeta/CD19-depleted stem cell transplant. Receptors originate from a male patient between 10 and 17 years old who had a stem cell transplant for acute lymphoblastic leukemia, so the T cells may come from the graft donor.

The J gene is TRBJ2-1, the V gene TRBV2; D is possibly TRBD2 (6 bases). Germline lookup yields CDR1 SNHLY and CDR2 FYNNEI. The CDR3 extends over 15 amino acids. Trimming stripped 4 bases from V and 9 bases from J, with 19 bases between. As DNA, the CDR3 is TGTGCCAGCAGTGGATGGGAGGTGACGGCAGGTGAGCAGTTCTTC. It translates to CASSGWEVTAGEQFF.

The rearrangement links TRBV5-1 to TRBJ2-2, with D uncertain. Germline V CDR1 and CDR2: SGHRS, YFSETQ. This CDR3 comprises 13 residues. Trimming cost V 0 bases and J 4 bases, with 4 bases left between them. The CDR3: CASSLVVTGELFF. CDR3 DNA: TGCGCCAGCAGCTTGGTTGTCACCGGGGAGCTGTTTTTT. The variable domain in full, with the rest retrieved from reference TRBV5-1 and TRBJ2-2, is KAGVTQTPRYLIKTRGQQVTLSCSPISGHRSVSWYQQTPGQGLQFLFEYFSETQRNKGNFPGRFSGRQFSNSRSEMNVSTLELGDSALYLCASSLVVTGELFFGEGSRLTVL.

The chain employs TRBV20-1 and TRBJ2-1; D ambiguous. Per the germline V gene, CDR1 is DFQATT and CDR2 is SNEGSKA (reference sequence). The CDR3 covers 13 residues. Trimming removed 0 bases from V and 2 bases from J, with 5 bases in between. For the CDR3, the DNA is TGCAGTGCTAGAGAAAGTCCCTACAATGAGCAGTTCTTC. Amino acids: CSARESPYNEQFF.

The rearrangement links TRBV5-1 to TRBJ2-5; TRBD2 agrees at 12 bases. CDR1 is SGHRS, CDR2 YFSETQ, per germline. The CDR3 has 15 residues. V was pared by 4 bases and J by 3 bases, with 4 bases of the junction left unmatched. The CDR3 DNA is TGCGCCAGCAGCGTTAGACTAGCGGGGGAAGAGACCCAGTACTTC. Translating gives CASSVRLAGEETQYF.

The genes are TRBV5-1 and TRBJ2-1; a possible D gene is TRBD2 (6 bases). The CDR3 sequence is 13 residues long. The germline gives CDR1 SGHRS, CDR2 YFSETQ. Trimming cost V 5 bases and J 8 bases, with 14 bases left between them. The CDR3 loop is CASSAGRYDEQFF. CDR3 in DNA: TGCGCCAGCAGTGCAGGGAGGTACGATGAGCAGTTCTTC.

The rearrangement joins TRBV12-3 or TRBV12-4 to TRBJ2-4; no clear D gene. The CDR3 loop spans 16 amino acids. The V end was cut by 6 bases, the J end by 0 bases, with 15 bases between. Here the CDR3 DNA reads TGTGCCAGCAGAGCCCCCCAGGTTGGAGCCAAAAACATTCAGTACTTC. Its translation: CASRAPQVGAKNIQYF.

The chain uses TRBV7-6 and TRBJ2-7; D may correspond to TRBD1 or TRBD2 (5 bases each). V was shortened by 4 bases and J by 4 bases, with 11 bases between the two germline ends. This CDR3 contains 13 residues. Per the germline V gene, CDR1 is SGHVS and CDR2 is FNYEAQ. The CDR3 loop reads CASSSLEGYEQYF. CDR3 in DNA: TGTGCCAGCAGCTCCCTCGAGGGGTACGAGCAGTACTTC.

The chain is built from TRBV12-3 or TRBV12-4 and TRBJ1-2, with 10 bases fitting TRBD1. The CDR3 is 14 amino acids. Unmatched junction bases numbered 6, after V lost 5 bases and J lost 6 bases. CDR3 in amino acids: CASSPPGQGNGYTF. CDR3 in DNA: TGTGCCAGCAGTCCTCCGGGACAGGGGAATGGCTACACCTTC.

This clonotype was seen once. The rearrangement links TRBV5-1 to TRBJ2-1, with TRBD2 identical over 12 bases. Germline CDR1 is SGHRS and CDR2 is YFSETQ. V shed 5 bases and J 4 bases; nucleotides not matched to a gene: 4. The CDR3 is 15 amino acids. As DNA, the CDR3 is TGCGCCAGCAGGGTCGGACTAGCGGGATACAATGAGCAGTTCTTC. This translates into CASRVGLAGYNEQFF.